The 23 T cell receptor beta chains in this list originate from one sample, sequenced in a study of T cells after yellow fever vaccination. TCRdb used MiXCR to reprocess the 5' RACE reads, holding one entry per CDR3 protein. The sample holds 45,000 to 65,000 distinct CDR3 sequences, less than 8.5% seen once. Sequencing was performed on CD8+ T cells not binding an NS4B(214-222) dextramer, sorted from PBMCs, taken roughly 46 days after the first yellow fever vaccination. Every receptor here comes from a man aged 18 to 29 who received the YFV17D yellow fever vaccine.

By share, this clonotype counts as medium-sized. The rearrangement uses TRBV6-5 and TRBJ2-1; 7 bases line up with TRBD1. CDR3 size: 15 residues. V gave up 4 bases and J gave up 1 base; unmatched junction bases: 4. The germline CDR1 and CDR2 sequences are MNHEY and SVGAGI. This chain's CDR3 is CASSSGTDSYNEQFF. The CDR3 DNA reads TGTGCCAGCAGTTCCGGGACAGATTCCTACAATGAGCAGTTCTTC.

This clonotype was counted at least ten times. The CDR3 spells CASSERGGTDTQYF. In DNA form, the CDR3 reads TGTGCCAGCAGTGAGCGGGGGGGCACAGATACGCAGTATTTT. This chain uses TRBV6-4 with TRBJ2-3; 8 bases are shared with TRBD2. CDR1 and CDR2 from the germline V gene are MRHNA and SNTAGT. The CDR3 sequence is 14 residues long. V was clipped by 3 bases and J by 1 base; unmatched bases: 0.

The J gene is TRBJ1-2, the V gene TRBV6-1, with a weak D call TRBD1 (5 bases). Trimming removed 0 bases from V and 4 bases from J, with 9 bases in between. Germline assignment: CDR1 MNHNS and CDR2 SASEGT. This CDR3 is built from 14 residues. The DNA of the CDR3 is TGTGCCAGCAGTGAAGCGCAGACAGCCTATGGCTACACCTTC. Translated: CASSEAQTAYGYTF.

The V and J genes are TRBV6-1 and TRBJ2-3; D tentatively reads TRBD1 or TRBD2 (6 bases each). CDR1 and CDR2 from the germline V gene are MNHNS and SASEGT. The V end was cut by 5 bases, the J end by 0 bases, with 9 bases between. There are 14 residues in the CDR3. The CDR3, as DNA: TGTGCCAGCAGTCGGGGGCCTAGCACAGATACGCAGTATTTT. This translates into CASSRGPSTDTQYF.

The chain joins TRBV7-9 to TRBJ2-2; 7 bases map to TRBD1. The CDR3 totals 16 residues. Losses at the gene ends were 8 bases for V and 5 bases for J; bases not matched to a gene: 14. CDR1 and CDR2 from the germline V gene are SEHNR and FQNEAQ (reference sequence). As DNA, the CDR3 is TGTGCCAGCGGCCCCCCGACAGGGACGGGGACCGGGGAGCTGTTTTTT. Translation gives CASGPPTGTGTGELFF.

This clonotype has only a few counts. J is TRBJ1-1 and V is TRBV4-1, with a possible D match to TRBD1 (5 bases). Per the germline V gene, CDR1 is MGHRA and CDR2 is YSYEKL. Trimming removed 5 bases from V and 4 bases from J, with 20 bases in between. This CDR3 has 16 amino acids. Here the CDR3 reads CASSAVTSGITTEAFF. As DNA, the CDR3 is TGCGCCAGCAGCGCCGTTACCTCAGGGATTACCACTGAAGCTTTCTTT.

This clonotype was picked up a small number of times. The chain carries TRBV6-5 and TRBJ1-1; possible D gene TRBD1, 6 bases. Trimming left V 0 bases short and J 4 bases short, with 15 bases between. Germline V lookup: CDR1 MNHEY, CDR2 SVGAGI. This CDR3 is 16 amino acids long. The CDR3 DNA is TGTGCCAGCAGTTACTCGTCCGCAGGGGTTGGCACTGAAGCTTTCTTT. Protein: CASSYSSAGVGTEAFF.

This clonotype has more than one count but fewer than ten. The chain has TRBV20-1 and TRBJ1-2, with 7 bases identical to TRBD1. V dropped 1 base and J dropped 4; count of bases not matched to a gene: 3. Germline-derived CDR1 and CDR2 are DFQATT and SNEGSKA (reference sequence). This CDR3 spans 13 amino acids. CDR3 in amino acids: CSARVSGGYGYTF. The CDR3 DNA reads TGCAGTGCTAGAGTTTCAGGGGGCTATGGCTACACCTTC.

The CDR3 DNA is TGTGCCAGCAGCTTACTTAGACAGGGGGCGATGAACACTGAAGCTTTCTTT. Residues: CASSLLRQGAMNTEAFF. The J gene is TRBJ1-1, the V gene TRBV7-6; 10 bases match TRBD1. There are 17 residues in the CDR3. Germline values: CDR1 SGHVS, CDR2 FNYEAQ. V was clipped by 2 bases and J by 0 bases; unmatched bases: 6.

This clonotype was observed a handful of times. V is TRBV5-4 and J is TRBJ2-3; TRBD2 is a possible D gene (7 bases). Trimming left V 3 bases short and J 2 bases short, with 13 bases between. The CDR3 is made up of 15 amino acids. The germline gives CDR1 SGHNT, CDR2 YYREEE (reference sequence). The CDR3 here is CASSSQGGATDTQYF. As DNA, the CDR3 is TGTGCCAGCAGCTCGCAAGGGGGGGCCACAGATACGCAGTATTTT. The full variable domain, with the rest looked up from reference TRBV5-4 and TRBJ2-3, is ETGVTQSPTHLIKTRGQQVTLRCSSQSGHNTVSWYQQALGQGPQFIFQYYREEENGRGNFPPRFSGLQFPNYSSELNVNALELDDSALYLCASSSQGGATDTQYFGPGTRLTVL.

In its sample, this clonotype was seen many times. The gene calls are TRBV27 and TRBJ2-2; D gene unclear. Germline assignment: CDR1 MNHEY and CDR2 SMNVEV (reference sequence). V lost 3 bases to trimming and J lost 6 bases, with 5 bases between them. This CDR3 is built from 12 residues. The CDR3 region is CASSFSPGELFF. The DNA of the CDR3 is TGTGCCAGCAGTTTTTCGCCCGGGGAGCTGTTTTTT.

This clonotype was detected only a few times. Here the CDR3 DNA reads TGCGCCAGCAGCACCACGGATCTGGACACCGGGGAGCTGTTTTTT. Its translation is CASSTTDLDTGELFF. The rearrangement joins TRBV4-3 to TRBJ2-2, with unresolved D. This CDR3 spans 15 amino acids. CDR1 is LGHNA and CDR2 is YSLEER in the germline V gene. Trimming stripped 5 bases from V and 3 bases from J, with 13 bases between.

This clonotype was seen more than once but under ten times. The DNA of the CDR3 is TGTGCCAGCAGTTACTCATCAGACACTGAAGCTTTCTTT. Its protein product is CASSYSSDTEAFF. The chain couples TRBV6-5 to TRBJ1-1; no firm D call. The V gene's germline CDR1 is MNHEY and CDR2 SVGAGI. The germline V and J ends were trimmed by 0 bases and 3 bases, with 5 bases remaining between them. This CDR3 is built from 13 residues.

The rearrangement links TRBV7-2 to TRBJ1-3; D is uncertain. The CDR3 has 19 residues. The germline V gene encodes CDR1 SGHTA and CDR2 FQGNSA. V dropped 0 bases and J dropped 0 bases, with 18 bases sitting between them. DNA for the CDR3: TGTGCCAGCAGCTTAGCGCATAGGGTCTGGGTGGGCTCTGGAAACACCATATATTTT. It encodes CASSLAHRVWVGSGNTIYF.

The V and J genes are TRBV20-1 and TRBJ2-1; TRBD2 matches 12 bases. V was clipped by 1 base and J by 10 bases; unmatched bases: 5. Germline loops: CDR1 DFQATT, CDR2 SNEGSKA (reference sequence). This CDR3 is 14 amino acids long. CDR3 protein: CSARVVLAGGEQFF. CDR3 nucleotide sequence: TGCAGTGCTAGAGTGGTCCTAGCGGGAGGGGAGCAGTTCTTC.

J is TRBJ2-6 and V is TRBV19; the D gene could be TRBD1 or TRBD2 (5 bases each). In germline, CDR1 is LNHDA, CDR2 SQIVND (reference sequence). The CDR3 totals 18 residues. V was clipped by 1 base and J by 2 bases, with 15 bases between them. This CDR3 is CASSIGGQGVPGANVLTF. The DNA of the CDR3 is TGTGCCAGTAGTATAGGCGGGCAGGGTGTCCCTGGGGCCAACGTCCTGACTTTC.

The table lists this clonotype with many counts. This CDR3 reads CSARDPGTVYSNQPQHF. CDR3 sequence (DNA): TGCAGTGCTAGAGATCCCGGGACAGTTTATAGCAATCAGCCCCAGCATTTT. J is TRBJ1-5 and V is TRBV20-1, with TRBD1 identical over 7 bases. Germline V gene sequence: CDR1 DFQATT, CDR2 SNEGSKA (reference sequence). Unmatched junction bases numbered 8, after V lost 0 bases and J lost 0 bases. The CDR3 spans 17 residues.

The chain recombines TRBV5-8 with TRBJ2-3; 9 positions match TRBD1. CDR3 length equals 15 residues. J gave up 6 bases and V 3 bases, and 8 bases lay outside the gene matches. CDR1 is SGHTS, CDR2 YDEGEE, per germline. CDR3 amino acids: CASSSLGTGTDTQYF. CDR3 DNA sequence: TGTGCCAGCAGCTCCTTAGGGACAGGGACCGATACGCAGTATTTT.

This clonotype was seen repeatedly, ten times or more. The chain is built from TRBV12-3 or TRBV12-4 and TRBJ2-1; 7 nucleotides align to TRBD2. The CDR3 is made up of 14 amino acids. V was pared by 7 bases and J by 7 bases, with 10 bases of the junction left unmatched. As DNA, the CDR3 is TGTGCCAGCACCCCTGGGGGGGTCGGTAATGAGCAGTTCTTC. As protein: CASTPGGVGNEQFF.

The genes are TRBV5-1 and TRBJ1-1; D gene unclear. Germline assignment: CDR1 SGHRS and CDR2 YFSETQ. The CDR3 consists of 14 residues. Trimming stripped 2 bases from V and 1 base from J, with 9 bases between. The CDR3 nucleotides read TGCGCCAGCAGCTTAATAACAGCGAACACTGAAGCTTTCTTT. It specifies CASSLITANTEAFF.

This clonotype was seen at least ten times. At one boundary the junction diverges from the germline segment, which might be a read error. This chain connects TRBV5-1 to TRBJ2-7, with TRBD1 matching over 8 bases. Germline loops: CDR1 SGHRS, CDR2 YFSETQ. The CDR3 totals 14 residues. The CDR3 bases are TGTGCCAGCAGCTCCGGGACAGGAGCCTACGAGCAGTACTTC. Its protein product is CASSSGTGAYEQYF.

V usage is TRBV9 and J usage is TRBJ2-7; weak D call: TRBD2 (7 bases). The germline V gene encodes CDR1 SGDLS and CDR2 YYNGEE. The V end lost 0 bases, the J end lost 4 bases, and 14 bases lay between the germline ends. This CDR3 spans 15 amino acids. The CDR3 protein is CASSVDGGGLYEQYF. In DNA, the CDR3 is TGTGCCAGCAGCGTAGACGGCGGGGGCTTATACGAGCAGTACTTC.

V and J are TRBV13 and TRBJ1-2; 7 nucleotides agree with TRBD1. With V trimmed by 4 bases and J by 4 bases, 12 bases remained unmatched. This CDR3 spans 16 amino acids. Germline assignment: CDR1 PRHDT and CDR2 FYEKMQ (reference sequence). In nucleotides, the CDR3 is TGTGCCAGCAGCTCTGACGAGGGGGCGCGTGTCTATGGCTACACCTTC. This translates into CASSSDEGARVYGYTF.